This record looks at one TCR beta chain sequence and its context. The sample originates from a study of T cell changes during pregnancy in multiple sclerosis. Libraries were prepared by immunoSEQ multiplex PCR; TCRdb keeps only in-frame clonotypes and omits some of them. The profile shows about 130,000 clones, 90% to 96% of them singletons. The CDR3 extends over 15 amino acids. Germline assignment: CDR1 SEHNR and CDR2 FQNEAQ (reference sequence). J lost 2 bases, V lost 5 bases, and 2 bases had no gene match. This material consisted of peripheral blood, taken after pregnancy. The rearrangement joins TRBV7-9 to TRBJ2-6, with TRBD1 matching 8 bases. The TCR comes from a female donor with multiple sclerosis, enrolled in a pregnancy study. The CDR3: CASSGQGAGANVLTF. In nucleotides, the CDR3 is TGTGCCAGCAGCGGACAGGGCGCTGGGGCCAACGTCCTGACTTTC.